The entry below gives a single TCR beta chain sequence along with its context. Its specificity is not known. Primers: 60 Vbeta forward and 13 Jbeta reverse. This table comes from immunoSEQ multiplex PCR, and its TCRdb copy is limited to in-frame clones, with some not included. Among some 130,000 clones listed, around 80% were seen once. This record belongs to a study of cytomegalovirus exposure and HLA in healthy donors. Study overall: Of the donors genotyped, approximately 430 in all, about 82% fell in the Caucasian-associated ancestry cluster. Study results and caveats: Among donors in an Asian-associated ancestry cluster, a later analysis reportedly found fewer N-insertions than the roughly 700-donor mean. Later analysis showed most CMV-associated TCR beta chains appearing HLA-restricted.

The receptor was isolated from a man in his late teens or twenties in good health and CMV-seronegative. The sample taken for sequencing was PBMCs.

The CDR3 DNA reads TGTGCCAGCAGCCCAGATTACGAGCAGTACTTC. Encoded protein: CASSPDYEQYF. This chain uses TRBV16 with TRBJ2-7; the D is unclear. Per germline, CDR1 KGHSY and CDR2 FQNENV. CDR3 length: 11 residues. V lost 4 bases to trimming and J lost 4 bases, with 5 bases between them. The full variable domain, completed using reference TRBV16 and TRBJ2-7, is GEEVAQTPKHLVRGEGQKAKLYCAPIKGHSYVFWYQQVLKNEFKFLISFQNENVFDETGMPKERFSAKCLPNSPCSLEIQATKLEDSAVYFCASSPDYEQYFGPGTRLTVT.